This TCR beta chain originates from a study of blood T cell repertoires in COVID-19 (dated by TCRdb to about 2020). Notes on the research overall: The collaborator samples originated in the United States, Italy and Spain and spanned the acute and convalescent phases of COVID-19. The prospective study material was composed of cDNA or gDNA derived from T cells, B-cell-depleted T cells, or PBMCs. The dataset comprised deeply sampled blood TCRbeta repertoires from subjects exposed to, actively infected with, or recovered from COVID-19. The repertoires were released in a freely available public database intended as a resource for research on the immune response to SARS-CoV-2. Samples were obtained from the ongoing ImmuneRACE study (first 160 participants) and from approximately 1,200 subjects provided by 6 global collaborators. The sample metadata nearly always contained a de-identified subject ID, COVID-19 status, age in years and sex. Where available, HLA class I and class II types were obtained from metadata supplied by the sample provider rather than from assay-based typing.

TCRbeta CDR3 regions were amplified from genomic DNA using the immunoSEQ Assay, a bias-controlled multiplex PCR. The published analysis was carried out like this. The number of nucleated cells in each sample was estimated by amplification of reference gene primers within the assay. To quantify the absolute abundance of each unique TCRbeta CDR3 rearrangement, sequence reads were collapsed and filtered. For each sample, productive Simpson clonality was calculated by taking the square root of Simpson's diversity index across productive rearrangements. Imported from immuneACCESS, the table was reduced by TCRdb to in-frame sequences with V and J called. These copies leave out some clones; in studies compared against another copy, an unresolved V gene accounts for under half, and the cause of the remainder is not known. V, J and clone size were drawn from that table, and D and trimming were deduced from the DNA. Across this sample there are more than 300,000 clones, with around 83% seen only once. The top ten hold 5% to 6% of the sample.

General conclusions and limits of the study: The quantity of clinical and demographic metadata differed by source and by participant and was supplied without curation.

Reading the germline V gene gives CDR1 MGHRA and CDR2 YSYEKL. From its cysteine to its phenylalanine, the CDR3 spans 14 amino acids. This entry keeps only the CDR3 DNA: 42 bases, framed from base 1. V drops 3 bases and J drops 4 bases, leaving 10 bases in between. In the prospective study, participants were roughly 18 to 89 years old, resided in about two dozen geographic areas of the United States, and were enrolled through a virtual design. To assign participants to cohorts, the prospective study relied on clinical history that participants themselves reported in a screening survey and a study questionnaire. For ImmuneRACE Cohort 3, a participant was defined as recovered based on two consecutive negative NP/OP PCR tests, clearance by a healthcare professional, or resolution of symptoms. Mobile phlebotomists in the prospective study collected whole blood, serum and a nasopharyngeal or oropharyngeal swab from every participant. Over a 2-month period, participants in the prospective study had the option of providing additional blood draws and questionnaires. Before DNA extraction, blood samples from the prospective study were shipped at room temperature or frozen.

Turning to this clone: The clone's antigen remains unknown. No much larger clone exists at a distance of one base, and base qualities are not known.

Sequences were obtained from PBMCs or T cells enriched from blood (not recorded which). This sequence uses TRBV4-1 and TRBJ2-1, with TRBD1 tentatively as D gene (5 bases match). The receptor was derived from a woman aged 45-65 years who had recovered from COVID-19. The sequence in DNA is TGCGCCAGCAGCCATCCTGACAGATACAATGAGCAGTTCTTC. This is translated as CASSHPDRYNEQFF.